This T cell receptor (beta chain) emerged from a study of shared clonotypes between healthy human individuals. This CDR3 has 15 amino acids. The germline gives CDR1 LGHNA, CDR2 YSLEER. The V gene end was trimmed by 2 bases and the J gene end by 3 bases; junction bases not matched to a gene: 6. Unsorted PBMC contributed about 270 ng DNA, 30,000 or so T cell genomes, to each replicate PCR. Produced via immunoSEQ multiplex PCR; TCRdb's table is partial and in-frame only. In the table there are approximately 460,000 clones, approximately 71% of which are singletons. V usage is TRBV4-3 and J usage is TRBJ2-7; 8 bases align to TRBD2. Sequencing was performed on PBMCs. This TCR came from a woman between 40 and 50 years old in good health. Some clones in this sample may be carry-over from other donors' samples. The CDR3 spells CASSQISGSSYEQYF. In DNA, the CDR3 is TGCGCCAGCAGCCAAATAAGCGGGAGTAGCTACGAGCAGTACTTC.